The 2 T cell receptor beta chains below come from one sample, sequenced in a study of Graves' ophthalmopathy and Graves' hyperthyroidism. For repertoire sequencing, the TCR beta CDR3 regions were amplified from RNA transcripts. Second-round multiplex PCR came after first-round RT-PCR with HTBI primers. TCRdb re-derived calls from the multiplex PCR reads in MiXCR, one entry per CDR3 protein. The data contain approximately 460,000 distinct CDR3 sequences, around 15% of them seen just once; the ten biggest clones take up about a tenth. Material: blood. The receptors here all came from a woman aged 25 to 39 with Graves' ophthalmopathy.

V gene TRBV10-3 combines with J gene TRBJ1-1, with D possibly TRBD1 on 5 matching bases. CDR3 length: 17 residues. CDR1 is ENHRY and CDR2 is SYGVKD in the germline V gene. Trimming pared 2 bases from V and 1 base from J, leaving 17 bases between. The CDR3 protein is CAISEAPLGDPNTEAFF. The DNA of the CDR3 is TGTGCCATCAGTGAGGCTCCCCTCGGGGACCCGAACACTGAAGCTTTCTTT.

This clonotype has only a few counts. The CDR3 spells CASSFGAGAANTEAFF. The CDR3 region has the DNA TGCGCCAGCAGCTTTGGGGCGGGGGCCGCGAACACTGAAGCTTTCTTT. The gene calls are TRBV5-1 and TRBJ1-1; perhaps TRBD1 as D (6 bases). There are 16 residues in the CDR3. Per germline, CDR1 SGHRS and CDR2 YFSETQ. V lost 2 bases and J lost 1, with 15 bases in between.